One T cell receptor (beta chain) is described in this entry. The antigen is not known. The data originate from a study of cytomegalovirus exposure and HLA in healthy donors. Findings of the study overall: Analysis was carried out at a later point, and it linked a missense DCLRE1C variant to TCR beta V- and J-gene trimming.

This CDR3 has 13 residues. CDR1 is MNHNS, CDR2 SASEGT, per germline. J gave up 3 bases and V 8 bases, and 7 bases lay outside the gene matches. 60 Vbeta and 13 Jbeta primers were used in PCR. Only in-frame clones appear in the TCRdb table, and some are missing; sequencing was by immunoSEQ multiplex PCR. The top ten clones hold roughly 0.76% of a sample with roughly 200,000 clones, 79% of them seen once. The chain combines TRBV6-1 with TRBJ2-7; TRBD1 agrees at 7 bases. Sequencing was carried out using PBMCs. The TCR originated in a woman aged 40 to 50 in good health and CMV-seronegative. Written as DNA, the CDR3 is TGTGCCAGCGAACCGGGACAGAACTACGAGCAGTACTTC. It codes for CASEPGQNYEQYF.